The clone carrying this T cell receptor beta chain was detected only a few times. Its target is unknown. The data were taken from a study of T cells in localized non-small cell lung cancer. Broader study findings: T cell clonality was highest in uninvolved adjacent lung, above tumor. A higher density of T cells in blood coincided with extended overall survival. As only one tumor region underwent sequencing, heterogeneity remains possible.

Lung tissue at least 2 cm from the tumor margin was confirmed free of atypia. Clones were read by immunoSEQ multiplex PCR, and TCRdb kept only the in-frame ones, dropping some. The sample lists about 840 clones, around 19% occurring once. The CDR3 runs 15 residues. Trimming took 5 bases from V and 2 from J, leaving 15 bases between them. The germline V gene encodes CDR1 SGHNT and CDR2 YENEEA. The rearrangement links TRBV11-3 to TRBJ1-2, with D possibly TRBD1 on 6 matching bases. The sequence was collected from a female donor over 55 with stage II squamous cell lung carcinoma. This material consisted of normal lung tissue next to the tumor, taken before any cancer treatment. CDR3 sequence (DNA): TGTGCCAGCAGCGAGAGCCGGACAGTCAACTATGGCTACACCTTC. Amino acids: CASSESRTVNYGYTF.